A single sample gave rise to the 6 T cell receptor beta chains below, sequenced in a study of radiation and T cells in renal cell carcinoma (dated by TCRdb to between 2020 and 2021). The receptor library was made with the immunoSEQ multiplex PCR assay. TCRdb stores this immuneACCESS table with in-frame sequences only. Part of the clones is absent; in the studies checked, under half of the shortfall reflects unresolved V genes, and no reason is known for the rest. In this sample the table shows approximately 83,000 clones, over 80% of which occur a single time. Of the sample, under 10% falls within the top ten clones. The time point label corresponds to: blood 4 weeks post-SBRT, at nephrectomy. The treatment or condition label corresponds to: 15 Gy SBRT to primary tumor, nephrectomy 4 weeks later. The specimen was blood, collected from a patient whose treatment included radiotherapy and nephrectomy. These receptors were collected from a man aged 45 to 65 with renal cell carcinoma.

This chain links TRBV6-1 with TRBJ2-1; 7 positions match TRBD2. Losses at the gene ends were 10 bases for V and 7 bases for J; bases not matched to a gene: 7. In germline, CDR1 is MNHNS, CDR2 SASEGT. CDR3 length equals 12 residues. The CDR3 reads CATAGLTNEQFF. The CDR3 DNA sequence: TGTGCCACCGCGGGACTAACGAATGAGCAGTTCTTC.

The chain links TRBV2 to TRBJ2-1, with TRBD2 as a possible D gene (5 bases). The CDR3 is 12 amino acids. V was trimmed by 7 bases and J by 6 bases, leaving 10 bases between them. Germline-derived CDR1 and CDR2 are SNHLY and FYNNEI. CDR3 bases: TGTGCCAGCACGGGAATATCCAATGAGCAGTTCTTC. As protein: CASTGISNEQFF.

The chain uses TRBV5-1 and TRBJ1-2; possibly TRBD1 for D (5 bases). The CDR3 runs to 13 residues. Trimming took off 2 bases at V and 6 bases at J, with 11 bases between the two ends. Germline V gives CDR1 SGHRS, CDR2 YFSETQ. CDR3 in amino acids: CASSFSGEDGYTF. The CDR3 coding sequence is TGCGCCAGCAGCTTTTCGGGGGAGGATGGCTACACCTTC.

J is TRBJ1-4 and V is TRBV29-1; D gene ambiguous. Germline V gives CDR1 SQVTM, CDR2 ANQGSEA. This CDR3 is built from 12 residues. V lost 5 bases and J 7 bases, leaving 11 bases between the germline ends. DNA of the CDR3: TGCAGCGTTTACGCTGGGAGTGAAAAACTGTTTTTT. It encodes CSVYAGSEKLFF.

The chain is built from TRBV6-5 and TRBJ2-1; D is perhaps TRBD2 (5 bases). Germline values: CDR1 MNHEY, CDR2 SVGAGI. The CDR3 has 14 amino acids. Trimming took off 0 bases at V and 8 bases at J, with 11 bases between the two ends. The CDR3 loop reads CASSYSMAGHEQFF. The CDR3 DNA is TGTGCCAGCAGTTACTCGATGGCGGGTCATGAGCAGTTCTTC.

The chain recombines TRBV5-1 with TRBJ1-5; possible D gene TRBD1, 5 bases. The V end was cut by 0 bases, the J end by 3 bases, with 10 bases between. Per the germline V gene, CDR1 is SGHRS and CDR2 is YFSETQ. The CDR3 is 15 amino acids. CDR3 bases: TGCGCCAGCAGCTTGGTGGGGGGAAACAATCAGCCCCAGCATTTT. Encoded protein: CASSLVGGNNQPQHF.